This T cell receptor beta chain was sequenced for a study of T cell responses to AZD1222 COVID-19 vaccine. Study findings and constraints: Nearly half of the spike-specific TCRs reportedly recognize variant regions that carry no mutations. There were repertoire samples only from the period after the peak T cell response.

This CDR3 contains 16 residues. As concerns this clone: Its matching antigen is unknown.

Assay: immunoSEQ multiplex PCR; the TCRdb copy retains only in-frame clones and omits some. Found here are over 50,000 clones, 80% to 90% of them singletons; the top ten hold roughly 14%. The V and J genes are TRBV21-1 and TRBJ2-5. TRBV21-1 is described as a pseudogene. Sequencing used peripheral blood, obtained 28 days after the second AZD1222 dose. The sequence derives from an adult who received the AZD1222 COVID-19 vaccine. CDR3 in DNA: TGTGCCAGCAGCGAAACCTGGACCGCAAGGGAAGAGACCCAGTACTTC. Translating it yields CASSETWTAREETQYF.